This entry describes one T cell receptor beta chain. It has no known antigen specificity. No much larger clone is present one base from it, and per-base qualities are unavailable. The sample originates from a study of shared clonotypes between healthy human individuals (TCRdb year 2020). About the investigation overall: Three men and a couple of women, aged 18 to 49 years, made up the cohort. To increase sequencing depth and limit assay-specific biases, different laboratories used diverse techniques to prepare libraries and sequence TCR repertoires. Blood TCR repertoires of a handful of healthy adults were deeply sequenced to estimate repertoire size and the extent of clonotype sharing between individuals. Per donor, leukapheresis produced somewhere between about 0.8 and 9 billion PBMCs. For each donor, three plates each were used for CD4 naive and CD4 memory, two plates were used for CD8 naive, and one plate was used for CD8 memory. Broad study findings and their caveats: Pairwise subsampling indicated that sequencing depth was expected to affect the degree of clonotype sharing among donors. Larger estimated clonotype richness was generally found for naive subsets than for memory subsets. Compared with non-shared clonotypes, clonotypes shared by all four sorted-subset donors had higher generation probabilities. Across four donors, 4.5% to 6.5% of naive CD4, roughly 3.3% of naive CD8, 2% to 2.5% of memory CD4, and under 0.45% of memory CD8 clonotypes were shared. Only blood was sampled, and tissue TCR repertoires likely differ from those in blood. Rarefaction of sorted-subset datasets indicated incomplete sequencing despite the large sequencing depth. Because the study included only a small number of donors, the genetic and exposure-history diversity represented was limited.

Using the deep immunoSEQ assay, multiplex PCR amplified TCR CDR3 regions from genomic DNA. Genomic DNA extracted from each cell subset was distributed evenly over all wells of several immunoSEQ 96-well plates, and each plate served as one replicate. For sorted subsets, 150 to 200 ng genomic DNA, equal to 25,000 to 35,000 T cell genomes, was loaded into each replicate PCR. The purified libraries were quantified using a Qubit 3.0 fluorometer, sized with a Bioanalyzer 2100, and then quantified again using the KAPA Library Quantification kit. A separate single-read 150-cycle Illumina NextSeq 550 flow cell was used to sequence each immunoSEQ 96-well plate. On the study's bioinformatics: Because the immunoSEQ output included only junctional sequences and no quality scores, the filtering could not be the same as the filtering used for full-length reads. To assign V/J genes and CDR3, sequences were annotated against IMGT germline references using PyIR, a Python wrapper for IgBLAST v1.9. Reads with weak V/J assignments (E-value above 1e-6), missing CDR3, stop codons, out-of-frame junctions, or ambiguous translated residues were removed. V3J clonotypes were defined as sequences sharing the same inferred V gene, J gene, and CDR3 amino acid sequence. The percentage overlap between two repertoires was calculated by dividing the number of shared unique clonotypes by the size of the smaller repertoire. Richness of each repertoire was evaluated using RTK rarefaction, the Chao1 estimator, and Recon v2.1 estimates of unobserved clonotypes. OLGA was used to compute generation probabilities for all TCRbeta clonotypes that the gDNA method yielded from a few donors. TCRdb stores this immuneACCESS table with in-frame sequences only. Part of the clones is absent; in the studies checked, under half of the shortfall reflects unresolved V genes, and no reason is known for the rest. V and J calls plus clone size are reproduced from that table; the DNA served to infer D and trimming. Within this sample are 1,500,000 or so clones, with approximately 96% of them counted one time only. The top ten hold roughly 1.2% of the sample.

At the junction V is shortened by 1 base and J by 3 bases; bases outside the gene matches: 6. The CDR3 holds 15 amino acids from the cysteine to the phenylalanine. Only the CDR3 region is kept as DNA, spanning 45 bases read in frame from base 1. The germline V gene sets CDR1 to SGHRS and CDR2 to YFSETQ. The donors were healthy, HIV-negative adults who had no recently reported acute infections or vaccinations. All donors were Caucasian adults living in Nashville, Tennessee, USA. Magnetic negative selection was used to enrich CD4+ T cells, after which naive cells were positively selected on CD45RA and the negative fraction became the memory subset. Blood was collected by leukapheresis, and PBMCs were isolated by Ficoll-Histopaque density gradient centrifugation and then cryopreserved in liquid nitrogen vapor phase. Analytical flow cytometry was used to check the purity and quantity of every magnetically sorted T cell population. Genomic DNA was isolated from each sorted fraction and quantified by UV absorbance on a Nanodrop 2000c.

Sequencing used naive CD4+ T cells sorted from blood. Taken with the paper, the label for cell subset or site translates to: CD45RA+ positively selected. This clonotype was obtained from a man in his thirties or forties in good health. The sequence links TRBV5-1 to TRBJ2-7; TRBD1 lines up with 8 middle nucleotides. The CDR3 here reads CASSLQGQGHYEQYF. The DNA is as follows: TGCGCCAGCAGCTTGCAAGGACAGGGACACTACGAGCAGTACTTC.